Below, 21 T cell receptor beta chains from the same sample are listed, as sequenced in a study of blood T cell repertoires in COVID-19. Sequenced by immunoSEQ multiplex PCR; TCRdb stores in-frame clones only, minus some. The data show roughly 350,000 clones, about 89% seen once. Sequencing was done on a sample of peripheral blood. The receptors were gathered from a woman aged 45 to 65 with COVID-19, enrolled during active disease.

The chain uses TRBV6-6 and TRBJ1-1; D is unclear. The CDR3 contains 19 residues. V lost 5 bases to trimming and J lost 5 bases, with 30 bases between them. Germline lookup yields CDR1 MNHNY and CDR2 SVGAGI (reference sequence). CDR3 sequence: CASSPYATPSPLGRTEAFF. In nucleotides, the CDR3 is TGTGCCAGCAGTCCCTATGCCACACCGAGTCCTCTAGGAAGGACTGAAGCTTTCTTT.

The rearrangement joins TRBV27 to TRBJ2-7; TRBD1 aligns across 10 bases. The ends lost 4 bases at V and 3 bases at J; junction bases unmatched: 12. The CDR3 consists of 17 residues. The germline gives CDR1 MNHEY, CDR2 SMNVEV (reference sequence). For the CDR3, the DNA is TGTGCCAGCAGTTCTTTAACGGGACAGGGGAAATTCTACGAGCAGTACTTC. Protein product: CASSSLTGQGKFYEQYF.

About this clone: A read error may produce the germline difference seen at one junction end. The J gene is TRBJ2-5, the V gene TRBV4-1, with a weak D call TRBD2 (5 bases). The CDR3 length is 13 residues. Germline-derived CDR1 and CDR2 are MGHRA and YSYEKL. CDR3: CASSQESPDSPNF. CDR3 bases: TGCGCCAGCAGCCAAGAATCCCCGGACTCGCCCAACTTC.

The genes are TRBV2 and TRBJ1-4; no clear D. V lost 7 bases, J lost 0 bases, and 9 bases lay in between. Germline CDR1 is SNHLY and CDR2 is FYNNEI. This CDR3 spans 14 amino acids. The CDR3 reads CASIITATNEKLFF. In nucleotides, the CDR3 is TGTGCCAGCATTATAACAGCAACTAATGAAAAACTGTTTTTT.

This clone was observed a single time. This CDR3 is CASKAAASERYEQYF. In nucleotides, the CDR3 is TGTGCCAGTAAAGCAGCGGCTAGCGAAAGGTACGAGCAGTACTTC. The chain employs TRBV19 and TRBJ2-7, with D perhaps matching TRBD2 (6 bases). V shed 7 bases and J shed 4 bases, with 20 bases lying between them. The CDR3 spans 15 residues. Germline assignment: CDR1 LNHDA and CDR2 SQIVND (reference sequence).

The rearrangement uses TRBV5-1 and TRBJ1-1; unclear D gene. The CDR3 sequence is 13 residues long. CDR1 and CDR2 (germline): SGHRS, YFSETQ. V lost 1 base and J 1 base, leaving 5 bases between the germline ends. The CDR3 sequence: CASSLKQNTEAFF. CDR3 in DNA: TGCGCCAGCAGCTTGAAACAGAACACTGAAGCTTTCTTT.

The CDR3 DNA follows: TGTGCCAGCGCGGGGACAGGGGGCGGATCGGGCTACACCTTC. It is translated as CASAGTGGGSGYTF. The genes are TRBV3-1 (or the pseudogene TRBV3-2) and TRBJ1-2, with 12 bases lining up with TRBD1. The germline V gene encodes CDR1 LGHDT and CDR2 YNNKEL (reference sequence). CDR3 size: 14 residues. V lost 8 bases, J lost 8 bases, and 9 bases stayed unmatched.

This chain uses TRBV5-1 with TRBJ1-2, with a weak D call TRBD1 (5 bases). This CDR3 region has 13 residues. Germline V gene lookup returns CDR1 SGHRS and CDR2 YFSETQ. Trimming pared 0 bases from V and 7 bases from J, leaving 10 bases between. The CDR3 DNA sequence: TGCGCCAGCAGCTTGGGTGGGGCATCTGGCTACACCTTC. Residues: CASSLGGASGYTF.

The V call is TRBV27, the J call TRBJ1-2; D gene uncertain. Germline loops: CDR1 MNHEY, CDR2 SMNVEV (reference sequence). The ends were cut back, 0 bases at V and 4 bases at J, with 18 bases in the middle. This CDR3 has 17 amino acids. The CDR3 nucleotides read TGTGCCAGCAGTTTATCTCAGGCGGGAAGGGTCGCCTATGGCTACACCTTC. Its translation: CASSLSQAGRVAYGYTF.

The chain uses TRBV29-1 and TRBJ1-1, with 7 bases identical to TRBD1. This CDR3 has 13 residues. The germline V gene encodes CDR1 SQVTM and CDR2 ANQGSEA. V lost 3 bases to trimming and J lost 4 bases; unmatched junction nucleotides: 5. The CDR3 DNA reads TGCAGCGTTGACAAGGGGGCGTCCACTGAAGCTTTCTTT. Encoded protein: CSVDKGASTEAFF.

The V gene is TRBV6-4, the J gene TRBJ1-6, with a tentative D call TRBD1 (5 bases). The V end lost 6 bases, the J end lost 13 bases, and 16 bases lay between the germline ends. Germline-derived CDR1 and CDR2 are MRHNA and SNTAGT. The CDR3 sequence is 13 residues long. The CDR3 reads CASSQTGASPLHF. CDR3 DNA: TGTGCCAGCAGCCAGACTGGGGCCAGCCCCCTCCACTTT.

The chain combines TRBV6-6 with TRBJ2-5; no reliable D call. Trimming pared 2 bases from V and 4 bases from J, leaving 11 bases between. Germline V CDR1 and CDR2: MNHNY, SVGAGI (reference sequence). CDR3 length: 14 amino acids. The DNA for the CDR3 is TGTGCCAGCAGTTACAGCGTCCCAGCAGAGACCCAGTACTTC. Protein sequence: CASSYSVPAETQYF.

J is TRBJ1-1 and V is TRBV19, with TRBD1 as a possible D gene (6 bases). The V and J ends lost 6 bases and 1 base respectively, with 12 bases between them. The V gene's germline CDR1 is LNHDA and CDR2 SQIVND (reference sequence). The CDR3 consists of 14 residues. CDR3 DNA: TGTGCCAGTAGACCGAGGACAGAGAACACTGAAGCTTTCTTT. Its translation is CASRPRTENTEAFF.

This chain links TRBV7-9 with TRBJ1-6; D is uncertain. Trimming removed 5 bases at V and 10 bases at J, with 12 bases between. The germline V gene encodes CDR1 SEHNR and CDR2 FQNEAQ (reference sequence). The CDR3 covers 13 residues. The CDR3 DNA is TGTGCCAGCAGCCCCCTCAAGAGGTCACCCCTCCACTTT. This gives the protein CASSPLKRSPLHF.

The chain uses TRBV3-1 (or the pseudogene TRBV3-2) and TRBJ2-7; the D gene is possibly TRBD1 (5 bases). This CDR3 contains 12 residues. Trimming left V 3 bases short and J 2 bases short, with 5 bases between. Germline values: CDR1 LGHDT, CDR2 YNNKEL (reference sequence). CDR3 amino acids: CASSQGPYEQYF. As DNA, the CDR3 is TGTGCCAGCAGCCAGGGGCCCTACGAGCAGTACTTC.

The V and J genes are TRBV2 and TRBJ2-5; no clear D gene. The CDR3 has 13 amino acids. The V gene lost 6 bases and the J gene lost 2 bases, with 10 bases spanning the gap. The V gene's germline CDR1 is SNHLY and CDR2 FYNNEI. CDR3 region: CASRGPLQETQYF. DNA of the CDR3: TGTGCCAGCAGGGGCCCGCTACAAGAGACCCAGTACTTC.

The chain is built from TRBV4-3 and TRBJ1-1; 9 bases map to TRBD1. Per the germline V gene, CDR1 is LGHNA and CDR2 is YSLEER. The trim removed 4 bases at V and 4 bases at J, leaving 10 bases unmatched. The CDR3 runs to 16 residues. DNA of the CDR3: TGCGCCAGCAGCCGCTCCGGGACAGGGTCGGGCACTGAAGCTTTCTTT. This codes for CASSRSGTGSGTEAFF.

The chain employs TRBV10-1 and TRBJ2-7, with TRBD1 matching over 8 bases. From germline, CDR1 is WNHNN and CDR2 SYGVQD (reference sequence). With 2 bases clipped from V and 3 bases from J, the junction kept 6 bases outside the gene matches. The CDR3 totals 15 residues. Here the CDR3 reads CASSENRTGLYEQYF. Here the CDR3 DNA reads TGCGCCAGCAGTGAGAACCGGACAGGGCTCTACGAGCAGTACTTC.

The J gene is TRBJ2-7, the V gene TRBV7-2; 10 nucleotides line up with TRBD2. There are 16 residues in the CDR3. The ends lost 5 bases at V and 5 bases at J; junction bases unmatched: 12. The germline V gene has CDR1 SGHTA and CDR2 FQGNSA. The CDR3, as DNA: TGTGCCAGCAGCCAAAGGGCTAGCGGGAGTATCCACGAGCAGTACTTC. Translation: CASSQRASGSIHEQYF.

This clone appeared many times. The chain uses TRBV30 and TRBJ1-2; weak D call: TRBD1 (6 bases). This CDR3 is 13 amino acids long. Germline lookup yields CDR1 GTSNPN and CDR2 SVGIG (reference sequence). V was trimmed by 8 bases and J by 6 bases, leaving 19 bases between them. The CDR3 DNA reads TGTGCCCGGACTTTGTACAGGGATGATGGCTACACCTTC. Translation: CARTLYRDDGYTF.

This clone was seen a handful of times. In DNA, the CDR3 is TGTGCCAGCAGCTTGGGGGCGTCTCTCAATGAGCAGTTCTTC. Amino acids: CASSLGASLNEQFF. The gene calls are TRBV7-2 and TRBJ2-1; D possibly corresponds to TRBD1 (6 bases). There are 14 residues in the CDR3. Germline V gene lookup returns CDR1 SGHTA and CDR2 FQGNSA. Trimming shortened V by 3 bases and J by 6 bases, and 12 bases separated the two germline ends. Using reference TRBV7-2 and TRBJ2-1 for the parts outside the CDR3, the full variable domain is GAGVSQSPSNKVTEKGKDVELRCDPISGHTALYWYRQSLGQGLEFLIYFQGNSAPDKSGLPSDRFSAERTGGSVSTLTIQRTQQEDSAVYLCASSLGASLNEQFFGPGTRLTVL.